The sequence of this T cell receptor (beta chain) was determined in a study of identical twins. Study-level findings and limits: The study found that models underestimated out-of-frame TCR alpha sharing in monozygotic twins.

From germline, CDR1 is SGHTA and CDR2 FQGNSA. The CDR3 runs to 18 residues. The V segment lost 0 bases and the J segment 1 base; nucleotides outside the gene matches: 4. This clonotype was seen only a few times. Its specificity is not known. One entry per CDR3 protein, called by TCRdb with MiXCR from the 5' RACE reads. The data hold 640,000 or so distinct CDR3 sequences, with 6% to 6.5% observed a single time. Sequences were obtained from naive T cells sorted from blood. The TCR sequence derives from a man aged 18-30 years in good health. The rearrangement links TRBV7-2 to TRBJ2-2; TRBD2 matches 11 bases. The CDR3 nucleotides read TGTGCCAGCAGCTTAGCGGGGACTAGCGGTTGGAACACCGGGGAGCTGTTTTTT. Protein sequence: CASSLAGTSGWNTGELFF.